This T cell receptor (beta chain) was observed in a study of T-cell reconstitution after alpha-beta-depleted transplantation in children (dated by TCRdb to about 2016). As for the study more broadly: T-cell immune reconstitution after TCRalphabeta/CD19-depleted allogeneic hematopoietic cell transplantation in children was quantitatively tracked in the study by means of TCR repertoire profiling.

Study-wide conclusions, independent of this receptor: The apparently early recovery of alphabetaT-cell counts about two months after transplant reportedly depended on only several hundred rapidly expanded clones that came from non-depleted graft cells. In some patients, the high TCRbeta diversity seen at day 60 was put down to recipient T cells and intrathymic progenitors that had survived conditioning. Over the following months the frequencies of hyperexpanded clones went down, and after one year T-cell counts and TCRbeta diversity were mostly credited to newly produced T cells.

Taken with the paper, the label for treatment or condition translates to: allogeneic hematopoietic cell transplantation with graft depleted of TCRalphabeta T cells and CD19 B cells. The children who served as transplant recipients had been given grafts of TCRalphabeta/CD19-depleted allogeneic hematopoietic cells. Receptors were amplified or captured by PCR. Sequencing was carried out with an Illumina HiSeq 2500. To normalize quantification of the TCRbeta repertoire, the TCR libraries were built with molecular barcoding that relied on unique molecular identifiers. TCRdb reworked the public reads: Q25 trimming with fastp, MiXCR clone assembly, productive beta chains retained. Identical CDR3 protein sequences are pooled into one entry, listed with their most common genes and DNA. The sample records about 58,000 distinct CDR3 sequences, less than 55% of which are singletons. The ten most abundant clones make up roughly 98% of the sample.

The CDR3 numbers 12 residues from cysteine through phenylalanine. Only the CDR3 DNA stays, 36 bases, in frame from base 1. The germline V gene gives CDR1 as SGHRS and CDR2 as YFSETQ. V is shortened by 1 base, J by 5 bases, and the region joining them spans 7 bases. With respect to this clonotype: Its antigen has not been determined. No much larger clone is present one base from it, and per-base qualities are unavailable.

This receptor chain uses TRBV5-1 and TRBJ2-7; the D gene cannot be named for sure. The sequencing used PBMCs, mostly from graft donor cells, collected 360 days after TCRalphabeta/CD19-depleted stem cell transplant. The receptor comes from a male patient between 5 and 17 years old who had a stem cell transplant for acute lymphoblastic leukemia, so the T cells may come from the graft donor. The DNA reads as follows: TGCGCCAGCAGCTTGAAAGTCGACGAGCAGTACTTC. This gives the protein CASSLKVDEQYF.